Described below is a single TCR beta chain sequence and its context. This specimen belongs to a study of blood T cell repertoires in COVID-19. There are 12 residues in the CDR3. Trimming pared 5 bases from V and 7 bases from J, leaving 6 bases between. Germline V gene lookup returns CDR1 MNHEY and CDR2 SVGAGI. Source study methods: Researchers report that nucleated cell counts were estimated from reference gene primer amplification. Assay used: immunoSEQ multiplex PCR; TCRdb lists only in-frame clones, some missing. The V and J calls and clone size were taken over from that table, and D and trimming were inferred from the DNA. The sample shows 150,000 to 200,000 clones, 86% of them seen only once.

The sample was peripheral blood. This TCR came from a man between 65 and 79 years old with acute or convalescent COVID-19. The chain links TRBV6-5 to TRBJ1-6, with D uncertain. The CDR3, as DNA: TGTGCCAGCAGTCAAATGAATTCACCCCTCCACTTT. It is translated as CASSQMNSPLHF.